This is a list of T cell receptor beta chains from one sample in a study of T cell responses to AZD1222 COVID-19 vaccine. Using immunoSEQ multiplex PCR, the repertoire was profiled, and TCRdb retains in-frame clones only, with some absent. The repertoire consists of 75,000 to 100,000 clones, with 85% to 95% occurring once and the leading ten covering roughly 13%. The sequencing here drew on peripheral blood, taken on day 0 of AZD1222 vaccination. Every receptor here comes from an adult in good health. The CDR3 runs from the conserved cysteine through the conserved F or W. D genes are given only for firm matches. Where a row states a size, it is once, few, many or the class of an expanded clone; other rows omit it.

clone_size: NA; j_call: TRBJ2-1; d_call: TRBD2; v_call: TRBV4-1; cdr3_nt: TGCGCCAGCAGCCATGGGGTCAAACTAGCGGGGTTCTACAATGAGCAGTTCTTC; cdr3_aa: CASSHGVKLAGFYNEQFF
clone_size: NA; j_call: TRBJ2-7; d_call: NA; v_call: TRBV11-3; cdr3_nt: TGTGCCAGCAGCTTAGGGACACCTCCCTACGAGCAGTACTTC; cdr3_aa: CASSLGTPPYEQYF
clone_size: NA; j_call: TRBJ1-2; d_call: NA; v_call: TRBV24-1; cdr3_nt: TGTGCCACCAGTGATTTGTTCCCGCTTAACTATGGCTACACCTTC; cdr3_aa: CATSDLFPLNYGYTF
clone_size: NA; j_call: TRBJ2-7; d_call: NA; v_call: TRBV27; cdr3_nt: TGTGCCAGCAGCCCCGGGGTCCGGTCCTACGAGCAGTACTTC; cdr3_aa: CASSPGVRSYEQYF
clone_size: once; j_call: TRBJ1-3; d_call: NA; v_call: TRBV19; cdr3_nt: TGTGCCAGTAGTCCGAGTACATCTGGAAACACCATATATTTT; cdr3_aa: CASSPSTSGNTIYF
clone_size: NA; j_call: TRBJ2-6; d_call: NA; v_call: TRBV4-1; cdr3_nt: TGCGCCAGCAGCCAGGGGACACTCTCTGGGGCCAACGTCCTGACTTTC; cdr3_aa: CASSQGTLSGANVLTF
clone_size: NA; j_call: TRBJ2-5; d_call: TRBD2; v_call: TRBV27; cdr3_nt: TGTGCCAGCAGACAGCGGGGACGTGGGGAGACCCAGTACTTC; cdr3_aa: CASRQRGRGETQYF
clone_size: NA; j_call: TRBJ2-5; d_call: NA; v_call: TRBV5-6; cdr3_nt: TGTGCCAGCAGCTTGGGGAGGCTGGTCCAAGAGACCCAGTACTTC; cdr3_aa: CASSLGRLVQETQYF
clone_size: few; j_call: TRBJ1-1; d_call: NA; v_call: TRBV6-5; cdr3_nt: TGTGCCAGCATGGAAGGGGGTTGGACTGAAGCTTTCTTT; cdr3_aa: CASMEGGWTEAFF
clone_size: once; j_call: TRBJ1-2; d_call: NA; v_call: TRBV12-5; cdr3_nt: TGTGCTAGTGGTTCGCGTCCGGGGGTTATGAACTATGGCTACACCTTC; cdr3_aa: CASGSRPGVMNYGYTF
clone_size: NA; j_call: TRBJ2-1; d_call: TRBD1; v_call: TRBV7-9; cdr3_nt: TGTGCCAGCAGCTTACGACAGGGGGCGTCCGGGGAGCAGTTCTTC; cdr3_aa: CASSLRQGASGEQFF
clone_size: once; j_call: TRBJ1-2; d_call: NA; v_call: TRBV6-5; cdr3_nt: TGTGCCAGCAGTTCCTGGACGGATGGCTACACCTTC; cdr3_aa: CASSSWTDGYTF
clone_size: NA; j_call: TRBJ1-5; d_call: NA; v_call: TRBV6-5; cdr3_nt: TGTGCCAGCAGTTATGGGGGCGGGGAGCCCCAGCATTTT; cdr3_aa: CASSYGGGEPQHF
clone_size: NA; j_call: TRBJ1-6; d_call: NA; v_call: TRBV30; cdr3_nt: TGTGCCTGGAGTGAGGCCAGCTATAATTCACCCCTCCACTTT; cdr3_aa: CAWSEASYNSPLHF
clone_size: once; j_call: TRBJ1-1; d_call: NA; v_call: TRBV6-5; cdr3_nt: TGTGCCAGCAGTTACGGGCTTGAGACTGAAGACACTGAAGCTTTCTTT; cdr3_aa: CASSYGLETEDTEAFF
clone_size: once; j_call: TRBJ2-7; d_call: NA; v_call: TRBV6-1; cdr3_nt: TGTGCCGTTAAAGACGGCGGAAACTCCTACGAGCAGTACTTC; cdr3_aa: CAVKDGGNSYEQYF
clone_size: NA; j_call: TRBJ2-5; d_call: NA; v_call: TRBV6-1; cdr3_nt: TGTGCCAGCAGTGAAGCTACGGGGTCTGCGTATGGCCAGTACTTC; cdr3_aa: CASSEATGSAYGQYF